The sequence of this T cell receptor (beta chain) was determined in a study of blood T cell repertoires in COVID-19. Two negative PCRs, clearance, or symptom resolution characterized the recovered Cohort 3 donors. Original handling: Nucleated cell number was recorded as an estimate derived from reference gene primer amplification. Some clones are missing from TCRdb's copy, which holds only in-frame ones; the method was immunoSEQ multiplex PCR. V, J and clone size are those of that table, while D and trimming were read from the DNA. The top ten hold approximately 4.2% of the sample, which has more than 200,000 clones, 80% to 90% seen once. Losses at the gene ends were 5 bases for V and 6 bases for J; bases not matched to a gene: 13. The germline gives CDR1 MDHEN, CDR2 SYDVKM. This CDR3 spans 16 amino acids.

The gene calls are TRBV28 and TRBJ1-1; 9 nucleotides agree with TRBD1. Sequenced material: PBMCs or T cells enriched from blood (not recorded which). The TCR comes from a woman aged 25 to 39 who had recovered from COVID-19. The CDR3 here is CASSIIPGQGLPEAFF. Written as DNA, the CDR3 is TGTGCCAGCAGTATAATCCCGGGACAGGGCCTCCCTGAAGCTTTCTTT. Complete variable domain (other parts from reference TRBV28 and TRBJ1-1): DVKVTQSSRYLVKRTGEKVFLECVQDMDHENMFWYRQDPGLGLRLIYFSYDVKMKEKGDIPEGYSVSREKKERFSLILESASTNQTSMYLCASSIIPGQGLPEAFFGQGTRLTVV.